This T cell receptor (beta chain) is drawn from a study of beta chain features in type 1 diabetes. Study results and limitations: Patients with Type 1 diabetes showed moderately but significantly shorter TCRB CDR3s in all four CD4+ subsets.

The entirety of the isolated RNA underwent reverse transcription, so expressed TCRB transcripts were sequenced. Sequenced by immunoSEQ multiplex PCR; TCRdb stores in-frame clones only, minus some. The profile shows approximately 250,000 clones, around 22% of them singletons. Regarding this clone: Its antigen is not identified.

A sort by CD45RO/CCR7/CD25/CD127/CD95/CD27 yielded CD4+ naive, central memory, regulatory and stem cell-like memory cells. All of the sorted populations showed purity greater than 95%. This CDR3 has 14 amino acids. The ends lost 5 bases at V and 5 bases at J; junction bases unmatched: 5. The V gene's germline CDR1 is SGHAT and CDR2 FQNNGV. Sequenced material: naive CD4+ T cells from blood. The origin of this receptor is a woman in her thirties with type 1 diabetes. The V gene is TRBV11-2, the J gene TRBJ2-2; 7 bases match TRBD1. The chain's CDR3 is CASSTGVVTGELFF. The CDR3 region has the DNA TGTGCCAGCAGCACAGGGGTAGTAACCGGGGAGCTGTTTTTT.